The 24 T cell receptor beta chains listed next were all sequenced from one sample in a study of beta chain features in type 1 diabetes. Isolated RNA was reverse transcribed in full, so expressed TCRB transcripts were sequenced. Some clones are missing from TCRdb's copy, which holds only in-frame ones; the method was immunoSEQ multiplex PCR. In the table there are 640,000 or so clones, around 15% of which are singletons. Their antigens are not known. Study-wide findings and caveats: Patients with Type 1 diabetes showed moderately but significantly shorter TCRB CDR3s in all four CD4+ subsets.

The sequenced sample consisted of naive CD4+ T cells from blood. The source is a man between 18 and 29 years old with type 1 diabetes.

The rearrangement joins TRBV7-3 to TRBJ2-3, with 8 bases matching TRBD2. V lost 5 bases, J lost 2 bases, and 3 bases stayed unmatched. The CDR3 consists of 14 residues. CDR1 is SGHTA and CDR2 is FQGTGA in the germline V gene. The CDR3 sequence: CASSRSGDTDTQYF. CDR3 nucleotides: TGTGCCAGCAGCCGTAGCGGGGACACAGATACGCAGTATTTT. Drawing the rest from reference TRBV7-3 and TRBJ2-3, the complete variable domain is GAGVSQTPSNKVTEKGKYVELRCDPISGHTALYWYRQSLGQGPEFLIYFQGTGAADDSGLPNDRFFAVRPEGSVSTLKIQRTERGDSAVYLCASSRSGDTDTQYFGPGTRLTVL.

This clone showed up just a few times. This chain links TRBV6-5 with TRBJ1-6; D remains ambiguous. The CDR3 runs 15 residues. V was pared by 0 bases and J by 5 bases, with 8 bases between. Germline V gene sequence: CDR1 MNHEY, CDR2 SVGAGI. The CDR3: CASSYSSWDNSPLHF. CDR3 nucleotide sequence: TGTGCCAGCAGTTACTCGAGTTGGGATAATTCACCCCTCCACTTT.

This clone was seen only a few times. This sequence joins TRBV27 and TRBJ2-3; no definite D call. There are 14 residues in the CDR3. CDR1 is MNHEY and CDR2 is SMNVEV in the germline V gene (reference sequence). Trimming removed 7 bases at V and 4 bases at J, with 15 bases between. CDR3 sequence reads: CASTRTYPPDTQYF. CDR3 DNA sequence: TGTGCCAGCACTAGGACCTACCCCCCAGATACGCAGTATTTT.

This chain uses TRBV2 with TRBJ2-1; 7 nucleotides agree with TRBD1. V lost 6 bases and J lost 3; bases outside the gene matches: 5. The CDR3 is made up of 14 amino acids. From germline, CDR1 is SNHLY and CDR2 FYNNEI. Here the CDR3 reads CASRETGFYNEQFF. CDR3 bases: TGTGCCAGCAGAGAGACAGGGTTCTACAATGAGCAGTTCTTC.

This clone was seen only a few times. The chain employs TRBV9 and TRBJ2-2; possibly TRBD1 for D (5 bases). CDR3 size: 13 residues. Germline CDR1 SGDLS, CDR2 YYNGEE. Trimming removed 4 bases from V and 6 bases from J, with 10 bases in between. In nucleotides, the CDR3 is TGTGCCAGCAGCTCAGACAGTTCCGGGGAGCTGTTTTTT. As protein: CASSSDSSGELFF.

There are a few counts of this clone. The chain has TRBV7-2 and TRBJ2-7; D gene ambiguous. Trimming removed 6 bases at V and 5 bases at J, with 8 bases between. The length of the CDR3 is 11 residues. From germline, CDR1 is SGHTA and CDR2 FQGNSA. The CDR3 DNA sequence: TGTGCCAGCAGTCAGGCTGACGAGCAGTACTTC. The encoded protein is CASSQADEQYF.

V is TRBV30 and J is TRBJ2-3, with 8 positions matching TRBD2. V trimming: 3 bases; J trimming: 4 bases; junction bases outside the gene matches: 6. The CDR3 loop spans 14 amino acids. Germline-derived CDR1 and CDR2 are GTSNPN and SVGIG (reference sequence). CDR3 sequence reads: CAWRDGRAPDTQYF. Here the CDR3 DNA reads TGTGCCTGGAGAGACGGGAGGGCCCCAGATACGCAGTATTTT. The full variable domain, its missing parts supplied by reference TRBV30 and TRBJ2-3, is SQTIHQWPATLVQPVGSPLSLECTVEGTSNPNLYWYRQAAGRGLQLLFYSVGIGQISSEVPQNLSASRPQDRQFILSSKKLLLSDSGFYLCAWRDGRAPDTQYFGPGTRLTVL.

This clone has only a few counts. The chain has TRBV6-4 and TRBJ2-1; no clear D gene. The V and J ends lost 0 bases and 8 bases respectively, with 17 bases between them. This CDR3 contains 16 residues. The V gene's germline CDR1 is MRHNA and CDR2 SNTAGT. The CDR3 loop reads CASSDSAVRPGHEQFF. In DNA form, the CDR3 reads TGTGCCAGCAGTGACTCGGCAGTTCGTCCGGGTCATGAGCAGTTCTTC.

This clone has more than one count but fewer than ten. The chain recombines TRBV5-4 with TRBJ2-2; 8 positions match TRBD2. The germline V gene encodes CDR1 SGHNT and CDR2 YYREEE (reference sequence). The CDR3 consists of 17 residues. The V gene end was trimmed by 8 bases and the J gene end by 5 bases; junction bases not matched to a gene: 17. CDR3 protein: CASRRLAQTGDTGELFF. In DNA form, the CDR3 reads TGTGCCAGTCGTAGACTAGCGCAAACTGGGGATACCGGGGAGCTGTTTTTT.

The chain couples TRBV19 to TRBJ1-1; possibly TRBD1 for D (6 bases). This CDR3 region has 11 residues. Deletions cut 7 bases from V and 8 bases from J, with 11 bases between. CDR1 LNHDA and CDR2 SQIVND come from the germline V gene (reference sequence). As DNA, the CDR3 is TGTGCCAGTACTAAGGGGGGCGAAGCTTTCTTT. This gives the protein CASTKGGEAFF.

The chain combines TRBV2 with TRBJ2-7, with 14 bases matching TRBD2. The CDR3 consists of 17 residues. With 8 bases clipped from V and 6 bases from J, the junction kept 15 bases outside the gene matches. The germline V gene has CDR1 SNHLY and CDR2 FYNNEI. The chain's CDR3 is CASLPSGLAGGGLEQYF. CDR3 nucleotide sequence: TGTGCCAGCCTTCCGTCAGGACTAGCGGGAGGAGGTCTCGAGCAGTACTTC.

This clone has only a few counts. The chain is built from TRBV18 and TRBJ2-1, with D perhaps matching TRBD2 (6 bases). Trimming took off 3 bases at V and 9 bases at J, with 12 bases between the two ends. The CDR3 sequence is 13 residues long. Germline CDR1 KGHSH, CDR2 LQKENI. In DNA form, the CDR3 reads TGTGCCAGCTCACCCCCTTTGGGGGGTGAGCAGTTCTTC. This gives the protein CASSPPLGGEQFF.

This clone has only a few counts. The chain uses TRBV7-2 and TRBJ1-1; 7 bases agree with TRBD1. This CDR3 comprises 15 residues. CDR1 is SGHTA, CDR2 FQGNSA, per germline. Unmatched junction bases numbered 5, after V lost 1 base and J lost 3 bases. Here the CDR3 DNA reads TGTGCCAGCAGCTTAGTGCAGGGGGGAGACACTGAAGCTTTCTTT. This encodes CASSLVQGGDTEAFF.

This clone was observed a few times. The chain is built from TRBV27 and TRBJ1-5; D gene unclear. V lost 8 bases and J 5 bases, leaving 13 bases between the germline ends. CDR1 is MNHEY and CDR2 is SMNVEV in the germline V gene (reference sequence). The CDR3 consists of 13 residues. CDR3 coding DNA: TGTGCCAGCGGCCCTGGGCCTTATCAGCCCCAGCATTTT. It encodes CASGPGPYQPQHF.

This clone was counted between two and nine times. The chain links TRBV4-1 to TRBJ1-1; no clear D gene. V lost 1 base and J lost 5, with 8 bases in between. Germline V gene lookup returns CDR1 MGHRA and CDR2 YSYEKL. CDR3 size: 13 residues. CDR3 nucleotide sequence: TGCGCCAGCAGCCAAGCCTCTGGGACTGAAGCTTTCTTT. Protein: CASSQASGTEAFF.

The chain employs TRBV30 and TRBJ1-1, with D uncertain. Germline CDR1 and CDR2: GTSNPN and SVGIG (reference sequence). V lost 1 base, J lost 3 bases, and 9 bases lay in between. The CDR3 is 13 residues long. The DNA of the CDR3 is TGTGCCTGGAGTGACGGAGTTGACACTGAAGCTTTCTTT. Amino acids: CAWSDGVDTEAFF.

This sequence joins TRBV7-8 and TRBJ1-4; tentative D call: TRBD1 (5 bases). V was cut by 5 bases and J by 7 bases, with 14 bases left in between. The CDR3 is made up of 14 amino acids. Germline lookup yields CDR1 SGHVS and CDR2 FQNEAQ. The DNA of the CDR3 is TGTGCCAGCAGCCCCAGGGAAAGGAGTGAAAAACTGTTTTTT. It is translated as CASSPRERSEKLFF.

V gene TRBV7-2 combines with J gene TRBJ1-5; no definite D call. V was shortened by 1 base and J by 4 bases, with 5 bases between the two germline ends. This CDR3 spans 13 amino acids. Germline CDR1 is SGHTA and CDR2 is FQGNSA. The chain's CDR3 is CASSLGRNQPQHF. CDR3 in DNA: TGTGCCAGCAGCTTAGGAAGAAATCAGCCCCAGCATTTT.

The gene calls are TRBV25-1 and TRBJ1-4; 7 bases map to TRBD1. This CDR3 is built from 15 residues. Unmatched junction bases numbered 8, after V lost 3 bases and J lost 7 bases. Germline CDR1 and CDR2: MGHDK and SYGVNS. This CDR3 is CASSDSQGSGEKLFF. CDR3 coding DNA: TGTGCCAGCAGTGACTCACAGGGGAGTGGTGAAAAACTGTTTTTT.

The chain has TRBV4-1 and TRBJ2-3, with 8 bases aligning to TRBD2. The ends lost 0 bases at V and 10 bases at J; junction bases unmatched: 12. Germline assignment: CDR1 MGHRA and CDR2 YSYEKL. The CDR3 loop spans 16 amino acids. The CDR3 sequence: CASSQDGAGAAVAQYF. CDR3 bases: TGCGCCAGCAGCCAAGATGGAGCGGGAGCGGCGGTCGCGCAGTATTTT.

The chain carries TRBV7-9 and TRBJ2-7; 9 bases align to TRBD1. The CDR3 length is 16 residues. CDR1 SEHNR and CDR2 FQNEAQ come from the germline V gene (reference sequence). V shed 1 base, J shed 6 bases, and the junction held 10 bases outside the gene matches. The CDR3 is CASSLGTGTGLSEQYF. CDR3 coding DNA: TGTGCCAGCAGCTTAGGTACCGGGACAGGGCTCTCCGAGCAGTACTTC.

The V gene is TRBV27, the J gene TRBJ2-2; 7 bases match TRBD2. V lost 6 bases and J lost 7; bases outside the gene matches: 8. The length of the CDR3 is 14 residues. The germline CDR1 and CDR2 sequences are MNHEY and SMNVEV (reference sequence). The CDR3 reads CASSVLGGSGELFF. As DNA, the CDR3 is TGTGCCAGCAGCGTACTCGGGGGGAGCGGGGAGCTGTTTTTT.

The rearrangement uses TRBV27 and TRBJ1-1; D gene ambiguous. Deletions cut 0 bases from V and 0 bases from J, with 8 bases between. The CDR3 totals 15 residues. Germline-derived CDR1 and CDR2 are MNHEY and SMNVEV (reference sequence). Written as DNA, the CDR3 is TGTGCCAGCAGTTTATCGCCGGGCTTGAACACTGAAGCTTTCTTT. It encodes CASSLSPGLNTEAFF.

As concerns this clone: Other DNA sequences in this specimen translate into the identical CDR3. The chain combines TRBV28 with TRBJ1-5; the D is unclear. The germline gives CDR1 MDHEN, CDR2 SYDVKM. V dropped 6 bases and J dropped 7 bases, with 10 bases sitting between them. The CDR3 is made up of 12 amino acids. CDR3 sequence: CASSLKSQPQHF. CDR3 sequence (DNA): TGTGCCAGCAGCCTTAAGAGCCAGCCCCAGCATTTT.